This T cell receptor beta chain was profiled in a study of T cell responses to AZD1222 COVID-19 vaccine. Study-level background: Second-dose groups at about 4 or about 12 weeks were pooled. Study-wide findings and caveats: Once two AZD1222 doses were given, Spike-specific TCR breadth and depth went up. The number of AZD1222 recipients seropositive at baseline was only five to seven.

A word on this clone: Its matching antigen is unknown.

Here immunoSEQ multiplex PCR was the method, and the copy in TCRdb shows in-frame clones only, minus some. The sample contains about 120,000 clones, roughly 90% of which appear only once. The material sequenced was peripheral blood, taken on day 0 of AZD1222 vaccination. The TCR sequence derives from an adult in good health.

The DNA of the CDR3 is TGTGCCAGCAGTACAGACTACCATTATCCCCAGCATTTT. This codes for CASSTDYHYPQHF. The chain employs TRBV6-5 and TRBJ1-5, with D uncertain. The V end was cut by 5 bases, the J end by 10 bases, with 15 bases between. The CDR3 sequence is 13 residues long. CDR1 is MNHEY, CDR2 SVGAGI, per germline.